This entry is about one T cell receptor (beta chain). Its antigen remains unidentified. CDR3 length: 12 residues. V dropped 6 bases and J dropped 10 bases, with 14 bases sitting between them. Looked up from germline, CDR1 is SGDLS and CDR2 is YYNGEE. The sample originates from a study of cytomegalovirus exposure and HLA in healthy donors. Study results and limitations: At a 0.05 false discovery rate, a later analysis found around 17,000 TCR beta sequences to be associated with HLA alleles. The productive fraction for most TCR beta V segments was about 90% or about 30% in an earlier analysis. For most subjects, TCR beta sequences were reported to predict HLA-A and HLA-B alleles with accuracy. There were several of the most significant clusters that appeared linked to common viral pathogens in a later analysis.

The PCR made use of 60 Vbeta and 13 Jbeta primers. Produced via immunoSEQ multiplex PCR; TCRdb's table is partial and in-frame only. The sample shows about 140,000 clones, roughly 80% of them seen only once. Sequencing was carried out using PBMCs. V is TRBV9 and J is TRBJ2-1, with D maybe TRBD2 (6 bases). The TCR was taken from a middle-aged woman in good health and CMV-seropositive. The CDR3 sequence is CASKGMEGEQFF. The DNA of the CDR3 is TGTGCCAGCAAGGGGATGGAGGGCGAGCAGTTCTTC.